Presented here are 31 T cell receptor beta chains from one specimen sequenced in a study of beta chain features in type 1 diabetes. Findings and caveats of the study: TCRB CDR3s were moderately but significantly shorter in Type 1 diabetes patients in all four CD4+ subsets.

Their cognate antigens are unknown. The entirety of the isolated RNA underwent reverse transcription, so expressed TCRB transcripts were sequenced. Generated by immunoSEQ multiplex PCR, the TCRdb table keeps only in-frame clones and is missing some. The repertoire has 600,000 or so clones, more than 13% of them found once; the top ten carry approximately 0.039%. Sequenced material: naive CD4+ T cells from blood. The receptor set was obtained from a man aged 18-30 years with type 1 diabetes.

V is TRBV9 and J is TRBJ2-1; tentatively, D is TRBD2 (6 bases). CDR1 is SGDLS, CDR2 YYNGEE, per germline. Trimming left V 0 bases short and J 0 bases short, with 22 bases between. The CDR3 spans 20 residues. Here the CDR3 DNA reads TGTGCCAGCAGCGTAGCTGAGCGGGTTTTCAGGTCCAGCTCCTACAATGAGCAGTTCTTC. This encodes CASSVAERVFRSSSYNEQFF.

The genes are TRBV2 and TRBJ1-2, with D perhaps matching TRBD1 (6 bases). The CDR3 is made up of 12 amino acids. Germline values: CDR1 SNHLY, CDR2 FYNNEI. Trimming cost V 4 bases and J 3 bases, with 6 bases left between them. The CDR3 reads CASSGQDYGYTF. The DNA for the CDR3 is TGTGCCAGCAGTGGACAGGACTATGGCTACACCTTC.

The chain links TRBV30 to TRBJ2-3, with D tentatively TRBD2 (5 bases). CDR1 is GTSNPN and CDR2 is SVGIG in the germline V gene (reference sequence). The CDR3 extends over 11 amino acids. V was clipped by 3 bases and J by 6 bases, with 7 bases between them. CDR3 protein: CAWRLGDTQYF. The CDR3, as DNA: TGTGCCTGGAGACTAGGCGATACGCAGTATTTT.

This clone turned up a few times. The CDR3 DNA reads as TGTGCCAGCTCACCAGTGGAGGCGCCCGGCTACACCTTC. It translates to CASSPVEAPGYTF. The chain is built from TRBV18 and TRBJ1-2; no reliable D call. Trimming took 2 bases from V and 8 from J, leaving 12 bases between them. There are 13 residues in the CDR3. Germline CDR1 reads KGHSH; CDR2 reads LQKENI.

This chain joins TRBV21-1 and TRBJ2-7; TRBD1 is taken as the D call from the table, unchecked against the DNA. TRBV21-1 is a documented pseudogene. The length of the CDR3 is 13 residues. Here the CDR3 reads CASSKGQVYEQYF. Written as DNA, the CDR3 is TGTGCCAGCAGCAAAGGGCAGGTCTACGAGCAGTACTTC.

The CDR3 sequence: CASSYSTDTQYF. CDR3 nucleotide sequence: TGTGCCAGCAGCTACAGCACAGATACGCAGTATTTT. J is TRBJ2-3 and V is TRBV5-4; D gene ambiguous. This CDR3 comprises 12 residues. The V gene's germline CDR1 is SGHNT and CDR2 YYREEE (reference sequence). The germline V and J ends were trimmed by 3 bases and 0 bases, with 2 bases remaining between them. Full variable domain (remainder filled in from reference TRBV5-4 and TRBJ2-3): ETGVTQSPTHLIKTRGQQVTLRCSSQSGHNTVSWYQQALGQGPQFIFQYYREEENGRGNFPPRFSGLQFPNYSSELNVNALELDDSALYLCASSYSTDTQYFGPGTRLTVL.

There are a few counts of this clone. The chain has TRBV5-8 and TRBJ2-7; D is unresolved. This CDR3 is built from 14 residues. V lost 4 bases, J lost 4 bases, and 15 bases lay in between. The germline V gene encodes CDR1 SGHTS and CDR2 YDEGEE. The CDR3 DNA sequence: TGTGCCAGCAGCCCCCGTCTGGCCCGTTACGAGCAGTACTTC. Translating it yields CASSPRLARYEQYF.

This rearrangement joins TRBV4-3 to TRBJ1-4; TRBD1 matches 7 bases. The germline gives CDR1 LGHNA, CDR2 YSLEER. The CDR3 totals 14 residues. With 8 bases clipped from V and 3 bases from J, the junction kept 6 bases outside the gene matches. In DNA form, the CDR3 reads TGCGCCAGCGGAACAGGGGAATCTAATGAAAAACTGTTTTTT. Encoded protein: CASGTGESNEKLFF.

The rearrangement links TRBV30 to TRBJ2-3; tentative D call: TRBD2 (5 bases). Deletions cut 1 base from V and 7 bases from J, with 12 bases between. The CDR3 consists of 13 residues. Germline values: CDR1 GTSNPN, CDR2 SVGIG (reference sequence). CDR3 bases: TGTGCCTGGAGTGGCCGCGACTACCATACGCAGTATTTT. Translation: CAWSGRDYHTQYF.

The CDR3, as DNA: TGCGCCAGCAGCCAACCGGTCGGGACTAGCGGGAGGTTCGAGCAGTACTTC. Translating it yields CASSQPVGTSGRFEQYF. This chain links TRBV4-1 with TRBJ2-7, with TRBD2 identical over 15 bases. This CDR3 has 17 residues. The germline V gene has CDR1 MGHRA and CDR2 YSYEKL. The J segment lost 6 bases and the V segment lost 2 bases, leaving 8 bases of the junction unmatched.

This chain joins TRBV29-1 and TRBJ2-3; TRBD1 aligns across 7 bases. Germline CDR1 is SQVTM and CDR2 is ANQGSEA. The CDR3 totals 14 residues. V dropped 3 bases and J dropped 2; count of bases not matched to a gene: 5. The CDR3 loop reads CSVEQGVYTDTQYF. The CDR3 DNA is TGCAGCGTTGAGCAGGGGGTGTACACAGATACGCAGTATTTT.

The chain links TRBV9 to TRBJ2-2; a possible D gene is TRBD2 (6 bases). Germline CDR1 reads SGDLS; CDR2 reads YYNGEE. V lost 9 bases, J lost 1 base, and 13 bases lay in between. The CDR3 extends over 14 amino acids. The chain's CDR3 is CATGGRGNTGELFF. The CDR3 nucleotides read TGTGCCACCGGGGGTCGAGGGAACACCGGGGAGCTGTTTTTT.

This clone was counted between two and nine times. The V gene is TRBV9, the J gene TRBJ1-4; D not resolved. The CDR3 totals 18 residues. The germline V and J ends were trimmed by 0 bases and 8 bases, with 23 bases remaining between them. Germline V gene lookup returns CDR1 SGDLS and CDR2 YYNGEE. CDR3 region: CASSVAEQRTLGHEKLFF. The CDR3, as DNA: TGTGCCAGCAGCGTAGCCGAACAGAGGACTTTAGGTCACGAAAAACTGTTTTTT.

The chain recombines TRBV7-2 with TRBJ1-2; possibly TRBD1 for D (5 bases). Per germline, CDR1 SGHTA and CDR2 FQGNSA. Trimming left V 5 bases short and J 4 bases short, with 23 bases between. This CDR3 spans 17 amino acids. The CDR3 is CASSRDVIRDLTYGYTF. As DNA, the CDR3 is TGTGCCAGCAGCCGGGACGTTATCCGGGACTTAACCTATGGCTACACCTTC.

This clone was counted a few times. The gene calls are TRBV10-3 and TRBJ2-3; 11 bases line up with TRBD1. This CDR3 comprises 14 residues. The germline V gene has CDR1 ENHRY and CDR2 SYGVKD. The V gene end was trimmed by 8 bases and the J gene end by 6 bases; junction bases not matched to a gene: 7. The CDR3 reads CAIGTGTGGDTQYF. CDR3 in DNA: TGTGCCATCGGCACCGGGACAGGGGGGGATACGCAGTATTTT.

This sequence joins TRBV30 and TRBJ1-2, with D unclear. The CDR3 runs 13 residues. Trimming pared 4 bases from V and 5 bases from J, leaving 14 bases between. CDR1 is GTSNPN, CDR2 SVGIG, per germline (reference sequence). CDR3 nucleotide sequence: TGTGCCTGGACCTTCCCCCGTCATTATGGCTACACCTTC. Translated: CAWTFPRHYGYTF.

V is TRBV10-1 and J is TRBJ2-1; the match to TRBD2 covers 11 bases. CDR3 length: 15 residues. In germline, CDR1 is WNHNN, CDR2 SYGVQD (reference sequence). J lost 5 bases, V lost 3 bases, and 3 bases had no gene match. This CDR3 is CASSDGTSGHNEQFF. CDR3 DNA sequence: TGCGCCAGCAGTGATGGGACTAGCGGCCACAATGAGCAGTTCTTC.

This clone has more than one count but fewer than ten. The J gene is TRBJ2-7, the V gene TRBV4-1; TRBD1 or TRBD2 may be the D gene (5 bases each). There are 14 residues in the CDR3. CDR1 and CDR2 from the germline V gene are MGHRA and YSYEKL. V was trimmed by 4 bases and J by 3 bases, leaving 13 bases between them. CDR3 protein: CASSRAGTVYEQYF. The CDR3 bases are TGCGCCAGCAGCCGCGCCGGGACGGTCTACGAGCAGTACTTC.

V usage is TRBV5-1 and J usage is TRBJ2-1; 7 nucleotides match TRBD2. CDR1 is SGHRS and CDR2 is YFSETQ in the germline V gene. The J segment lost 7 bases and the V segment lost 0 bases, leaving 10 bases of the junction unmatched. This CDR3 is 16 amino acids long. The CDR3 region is CASSLAAGSGANEQFF. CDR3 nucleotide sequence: TGCGCCAGCAGCTTGGCGGCCGGGAGCGGGGCGAATGAGCAGTTCTTC.

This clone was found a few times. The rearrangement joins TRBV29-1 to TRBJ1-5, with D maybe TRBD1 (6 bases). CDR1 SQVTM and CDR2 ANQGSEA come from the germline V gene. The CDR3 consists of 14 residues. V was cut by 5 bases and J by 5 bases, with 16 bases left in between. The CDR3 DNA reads TGCAGCGTTACCCGGGGGGGCGTCGATCAGCCCCAGCATTTT. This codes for CSVTRGGVDQPQHF.

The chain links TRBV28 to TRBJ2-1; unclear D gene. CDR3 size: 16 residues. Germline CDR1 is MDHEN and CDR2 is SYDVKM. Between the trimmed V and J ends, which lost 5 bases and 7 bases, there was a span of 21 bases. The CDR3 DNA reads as TGTGCCAGCAGTCTGGGTGGGGTAGAAGGGTTAAATGAGCAGTTCTTC. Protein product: CASSLGGVEGLNEQFF.

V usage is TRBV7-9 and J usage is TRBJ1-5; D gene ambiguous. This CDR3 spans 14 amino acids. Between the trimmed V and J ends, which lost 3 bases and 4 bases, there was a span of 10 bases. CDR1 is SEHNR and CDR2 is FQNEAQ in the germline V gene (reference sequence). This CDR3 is CASSLGGKNQPQHF. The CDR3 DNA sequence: TGTGCCAGCAGCTTGGGAGGGAAAAATCAGCCCCAGCATTTT. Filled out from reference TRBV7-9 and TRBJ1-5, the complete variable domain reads DTGVSQNPRHKITKRGQNVTFRCDPISEHNRLYWYRQTLGQGPEFLTYFQNEAQLEKSRLLSDRFSAERPKGSFSTLEIQRTEQGDSAMYLCASSLGGKNQPQHFGDGTRLSIL.

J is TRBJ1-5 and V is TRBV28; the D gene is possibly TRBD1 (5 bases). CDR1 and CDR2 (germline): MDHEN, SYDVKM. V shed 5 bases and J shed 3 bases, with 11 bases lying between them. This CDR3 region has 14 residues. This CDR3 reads CASSRTRTNQPQHF. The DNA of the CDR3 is TGTGCCAGCAGTAGGACAAGAACCAATCAGCCCCAGCATTTT.

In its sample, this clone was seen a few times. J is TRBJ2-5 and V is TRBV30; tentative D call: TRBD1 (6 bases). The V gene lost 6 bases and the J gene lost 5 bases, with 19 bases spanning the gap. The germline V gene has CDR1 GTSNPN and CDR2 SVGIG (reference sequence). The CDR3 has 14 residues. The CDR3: CACLGAGAGETQYF. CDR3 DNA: TGTGCCTGCCTCGGAGCAGGGGCAGGGGAGACCCAGTACTTC.

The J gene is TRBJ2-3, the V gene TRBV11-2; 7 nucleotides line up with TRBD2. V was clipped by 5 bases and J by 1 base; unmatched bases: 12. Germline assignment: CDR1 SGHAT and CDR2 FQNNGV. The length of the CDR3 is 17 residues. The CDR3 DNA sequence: TGTGCCAGCAGCCGAAGACTAGCCACTTATCGCACAGATACGCAGTATTTT. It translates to CASSRRLATYRTDTQYF.

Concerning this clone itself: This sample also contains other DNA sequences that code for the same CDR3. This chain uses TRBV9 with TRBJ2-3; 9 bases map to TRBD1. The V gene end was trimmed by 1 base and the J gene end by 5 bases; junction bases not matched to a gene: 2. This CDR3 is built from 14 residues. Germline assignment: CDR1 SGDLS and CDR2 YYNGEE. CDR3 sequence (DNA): TGTGCCAGCAGCGTAACAGGGGGCGTAGATACGCAGTATTTT. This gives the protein CASSVTGGVDTQYF. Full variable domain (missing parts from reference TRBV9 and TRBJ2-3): DSGVTQTPKHLITATGQRVTLRCSPRSGDLSVYWYQQSLDQGLQFLIQYYNGEERAKGNILERFSAQQFPDLHSELNLSSLELGDSALYFCASSVTGGVDTQYFGPGTRLTVL.

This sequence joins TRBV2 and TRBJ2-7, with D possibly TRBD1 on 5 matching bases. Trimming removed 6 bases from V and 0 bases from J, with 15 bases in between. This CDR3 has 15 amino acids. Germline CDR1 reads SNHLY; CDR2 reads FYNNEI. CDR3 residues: CASRLLTGSSYEQYF. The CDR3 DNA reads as TGTGCCAGCAGGTTGCTAACAGGCAGCTCCTACGAGCAGTACTTC. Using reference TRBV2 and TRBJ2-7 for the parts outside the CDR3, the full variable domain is EPEVTQTPSHQVTQMGQEVILRCVPISNHLYFYWYRQILGQKVEFLVSFYNNEISEKSEIFDDQFSVERPDGSNFTLKIRSTKLEDSAMYFCASRLLTGSSYEQYFGPGTRLTVT.

The CDR3 region is CASSEYSSYEQYF. Here the CDR3 DNA reads TGTGCCAGCAGTGAATACAGCTCCTACGAGCAGTACTTC. V and J are TRBV2 and TRBJ2-7, with D unclear. The CDR3 loop spans 13 amino acids. CDR1 is SNHLY, CDR2 FYNNEI, per germline. V was pared by 2 bases and J by 0 bases, with 5 bases between.

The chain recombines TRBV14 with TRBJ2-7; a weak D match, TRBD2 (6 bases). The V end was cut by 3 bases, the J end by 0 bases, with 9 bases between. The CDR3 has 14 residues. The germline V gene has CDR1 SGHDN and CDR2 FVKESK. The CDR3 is CASSHRDSSYEQYF. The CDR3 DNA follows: TGTGCCAGCAGCCACCGGGACTCCTCCTACGAGCAGTACTTC.

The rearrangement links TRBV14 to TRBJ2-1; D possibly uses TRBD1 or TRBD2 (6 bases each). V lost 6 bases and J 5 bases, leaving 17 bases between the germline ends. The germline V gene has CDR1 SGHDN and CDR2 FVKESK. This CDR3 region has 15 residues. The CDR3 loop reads CASRAWGAPNNEQFF. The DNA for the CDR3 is TGTGCCAGCAGGGCGTGGGGGGCCCCGAACAATGAGCAGTTCTTC.

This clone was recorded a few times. CDR3 DNA sequence: TGTGCCAGCAGCTTAGCTTCGGGGATCGACTATCAGCCCCAGCATTTT. Its translation: CASSLASGIDYQPQHF. The rearrangement joins TRBV7-2 to TRBJ1-5; D call uncertain. Trimming took 0 bases from V and 5 from J, leaving 14 bases between them. The V gene's germline CDR1 is SGHTA and CDR2 FQGNSA. The length of the CDR3 is 16 residues.